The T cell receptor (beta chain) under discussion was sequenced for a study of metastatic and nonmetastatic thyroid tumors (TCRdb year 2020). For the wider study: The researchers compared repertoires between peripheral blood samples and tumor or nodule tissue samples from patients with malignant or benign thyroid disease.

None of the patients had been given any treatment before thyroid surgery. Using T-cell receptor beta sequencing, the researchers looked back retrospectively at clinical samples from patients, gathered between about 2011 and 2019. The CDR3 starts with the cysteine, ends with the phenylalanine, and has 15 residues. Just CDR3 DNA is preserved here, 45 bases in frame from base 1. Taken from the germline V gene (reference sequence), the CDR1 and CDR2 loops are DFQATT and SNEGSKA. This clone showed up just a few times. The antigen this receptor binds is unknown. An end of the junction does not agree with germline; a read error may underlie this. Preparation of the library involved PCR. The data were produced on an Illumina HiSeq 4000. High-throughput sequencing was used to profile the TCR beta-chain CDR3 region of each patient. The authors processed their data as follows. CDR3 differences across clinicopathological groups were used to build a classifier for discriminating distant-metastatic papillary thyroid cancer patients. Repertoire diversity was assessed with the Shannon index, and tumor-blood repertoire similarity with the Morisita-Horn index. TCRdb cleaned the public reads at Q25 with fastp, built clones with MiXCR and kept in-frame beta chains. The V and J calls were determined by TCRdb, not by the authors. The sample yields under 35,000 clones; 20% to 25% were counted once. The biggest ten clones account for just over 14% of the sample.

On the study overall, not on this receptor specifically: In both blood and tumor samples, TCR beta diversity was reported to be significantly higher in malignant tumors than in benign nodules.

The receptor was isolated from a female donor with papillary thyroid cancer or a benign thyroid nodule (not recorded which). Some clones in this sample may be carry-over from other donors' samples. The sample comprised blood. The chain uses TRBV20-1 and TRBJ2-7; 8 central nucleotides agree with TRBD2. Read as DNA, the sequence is TGCAGTGCTGGCCCCCCCACAGCGGGAGAGAAAGAGCAGTATTTC. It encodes CSAGPPTAGEKEQYF.